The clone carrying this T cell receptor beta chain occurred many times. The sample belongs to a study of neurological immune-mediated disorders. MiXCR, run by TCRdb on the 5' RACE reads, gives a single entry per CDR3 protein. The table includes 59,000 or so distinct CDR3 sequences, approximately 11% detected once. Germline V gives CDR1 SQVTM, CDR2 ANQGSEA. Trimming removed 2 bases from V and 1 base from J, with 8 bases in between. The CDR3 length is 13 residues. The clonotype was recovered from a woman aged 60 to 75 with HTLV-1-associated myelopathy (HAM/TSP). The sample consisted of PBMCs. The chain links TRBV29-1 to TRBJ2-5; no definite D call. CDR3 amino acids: CSVEYWGQETQYF. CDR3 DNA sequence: TGCAGCGTTGAATATTGGGGCCAAGAGACCCAGTACTTC.